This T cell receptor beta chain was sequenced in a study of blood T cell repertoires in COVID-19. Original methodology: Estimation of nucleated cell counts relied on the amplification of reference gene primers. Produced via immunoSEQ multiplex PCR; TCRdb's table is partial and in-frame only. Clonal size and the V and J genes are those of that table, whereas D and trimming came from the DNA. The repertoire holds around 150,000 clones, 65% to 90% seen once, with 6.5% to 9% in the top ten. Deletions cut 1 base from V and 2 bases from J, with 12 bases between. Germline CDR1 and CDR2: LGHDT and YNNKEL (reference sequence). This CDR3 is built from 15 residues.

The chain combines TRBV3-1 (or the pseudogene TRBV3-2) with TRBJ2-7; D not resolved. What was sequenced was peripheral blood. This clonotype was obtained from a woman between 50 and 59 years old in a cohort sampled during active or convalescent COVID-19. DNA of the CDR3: TGTGCCAGCAGCCAAGTCCACAGAATGACCTACGAGCAGTACTTC. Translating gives CASSQVHRMTYEQYF.